The present TCR beta chain was sequenced within a study of T cell responses to AZD1222 COVID-19 vaccine. Background on the study: Analysis merged second doses at about 4 or about 12 weeks.

This clone was recorded once. The antigen is unknown. General study points: Dominant CD4 TCR responses targeted spike regions 160-218 and 743-854. White British ancestry dominated among donors, who included more females, and clonal diversity was possibly underestimated. All repertoire sampling was performed exclusively after the peak T cell response.

TCRdb's copy holds only in-frame clones and misses some; the assay was immunoSEQ multiplex PCR. This table holds over 100,000 clones, around 94% found once. The receptor was isolated from an adult in good health. The sample was peripheral blood, taken on day 0 of AZD1222 vaccination.

The CDR3 loop reads CASSQPWDRKNTEAFF. The CDR3 region has the DNA TGTGCCAGCAGCCAGCCGTGGGACAGAAAGAACACTGAAGCTTTCTTT. This chain joins TRBV4-2 and TRBJ1-1; 7 nucleotides match TRBD1. Germline CDR1 reads LGHNA; CDR2 reads YNFKEQ. After removal of 3 bases from V and 1 base from J, the junction contained 8 bases not matched to a gene. The CDR3 covers 16 residues.